The 26 T cell receptor beta chains reported below all come from one sample, sequenced in a study of T-cell reconstitution after alpha-beta-depleted transplantation in children. The TCRbeta library incorporated unique molecular identifiers. TCRdb independently ran MiXCR on the PCR reads; one entry per CDR3 protein. Here the sample spans about 690,000 distinct CDR3 sequences, 16% being singletons. The sample in question was PBMCs from the stem cell graft donor, obtained from the stem cell graft. These receptor sequences come from a human donor who donated a stem cell graft to a child with acute myeloid leukemia.

There are a few counts of this clonotype. The rearrangement links TRBV27 to TRBJ2-1; D gene unclear. The length of the CDR3 is 13 residues. V was cut by 0 bases and J by 7 bases, with 7 bases left in between. CDR1 is MNHEY, CDR2 SMNVEV, per germline (reference sequence). The CDR3 is CASSLSPPNEQFF. The CDR3 nucleotides are TGTGCCAGCAGTTTATCCCCTCCTAATGAGCAGTTCTTC.

The chain has TRBV12-3 or TRBV12-4 and TRBJ1-6, with D possibly being TRBD1 (5 bases). This CDR3 has 16 amino acids. Trimming pared 2 bases from V and 4 bases from J, leaving 12 bases between. The DNA for the CDR3 is TGTGCCAGCAGTTTAAGGGGAGTAGAGTATAATTCACCCCTCCACTTT. This encodes CASSLRGVEYNSPLHF.

The table lists this clonotype with many counts. The chain is built from TRBV4-3 and TRBJ2-7; D might be TRBD2 (6 bases). Germline CDR1 reads LGHNA; CDR2 reads YSLEER. Between the trimmed V and J ends, which lost 3 bases and 6 bases, there was a span of 12 bases. CDR3 length: 13 amino acids. CDR3 coding DNA: TGCGCCAGCAGCCAGACCCTAGCGCTCGAGCAGTACTTC. Translation gives CASSQTLALEQYF.

This clonotype has at least ten counts. The V gene is TRBV6-5, the J gene TRBJ1-2, with D unresolved. V was shortened by 8 bases and J by 6 bases, with 22 bases between the two germline ends. The germline V gene encodes CDR1 MNHEY and CDR2 SVGAGI. CDR3 length equals 15 residues. CDR3 in DNA: TGTGCCAGCGATAGGGATATTAATAGACCTGATGGCTACACCTTC. Its translation is CASDRDINRPDGYTF.

The chain has TRBV30 and TRBJ2-2; D is uncertain. The CDR3 extends over 14 amino acids. Germline V gives CDR1 GTSNPN, CDR2 SVGIG (reference sequence). V was shortened by 4 bases and J by 5 bases, with 14 bases between the two germline ends. CDR3 bases: TGTGCCTGGACTACCACATCGTTAACCGGGGAGCTGTTTTTT. It translates to CAWTTTSLTGELFF.

With regard to this clonotype: One base away lies a much larger clone, so this may be a sequencing read error. The J gene is TRBJ1-1, the V gene TRBV29-1; D is perhaps TRBD1 (5 bases). The CDR3 is 14 residues long. Germline V lookup: CDR1 SQVTM, CDR2 ANQGSEA. The CDR3 DNA follows: TGCAGCGTTCCAAGGGGCAGGGTGAACGCTGAAGCTTTCTTT. This codes for CSVPRGRVNAEAFF.

This chain uses TRBV7-9 with TRBJ1-1; TRBD1 might be the D (5 bases). The CDR3 spans 15 residues. CDR1 and CDR2 (germline): SEHNR, FQNEAQ (reference sequence). Trimming shortened V by 6 bases and J by 6 bases, and 20 bases separated the two germline ends. This chain's CDR3 is CASSNEQGGRSEAFF. The CDR3 DNA reads as TGTGCCAGCAGTAATGAGCAGGGAGGGAGGTCTGAAGCTTTCTTT.

This clonotype was seen only a few times. V is TRBV15 and J is TRBJ2-1; D call uncertain. CDR1 LNHNV and CDR2 YYDKDF come from the germline V gene (reference sequence). CDR3 length equals 15 residues. V shed 0 bases and J shed 2 bases, with 8 bases lying between them. The CDR3 loop reads CATSREDPTYNEQFF. The CDR3 DNA sequence: TGTGCCACCAGCAGAGAGGACCCAACCTACAATGAGCAGTTCTTC.

This chain uses TRBV7-8 with TRBJ2-7; 8 positions match TRBD2. The germline CDR1 and CDR2 sequences are SGHVS and FQNEAQ. The CDR3 is made up of 14 amino acids. V shed 2 bases and J 5 bases; nucleotides not matched to a gene: 5. CDR3 nucleotide sequence: TGTGCCAGCAGCTTAAGAGACGGGGGGGACGAGCAGTACTTC. It translates to CASSLRDGGDEQYF.

This clonotype was seen only a few times. CDR3 nucleotide sequence: TGTGCCAGCAGTCCTCTAGCGGGGGAAGCCTACGAGCAGTACTTC. It translates to CASSPLAGEAYEQYF. The V call is TRBV12-3 or TRBV12-4, the J call TRBJ2-7; 10 bases are a match to TRBD2. The CDR3 has 15 amino acids. V lost 5 bases and J lost 2; bases outside the gene matches: 6.

This clonotype showed up many times. J is TRBJ2-7 and V is TRBV20-1, with a possible D match to TRBD2 (6 bases). The V end was cut by 7 bases, the J end by 2 bases, with 18 bases between. The CDR3 has 14 residues. CDR1 DFQATT and CDR2 SNEGSKA come from the germline V gene (reference sequence). CDR3 coding DNA: TGCAGTGGAGCCGGCCGCGGGGATACCTACGAGCAGTACTTC. Translating it yields CSGAGRGDTYEQYF.

The chain has TRBV15 and TRBJ2-7; D possibly uses TRBD1 or TRBD2 (5 bases each). The CDR3 length is 14 residues. Trimming pared 0 bases from V and 3 bases from J, leaving 9 bases between. CDR1 LNHNV and CDR2 YYDKDF come from the germline V gene (reference sequence). The CDR3 DNA sequence: TGTGCCACCAGCAGAGATCGGGGCGGCTACGAGCAGTACTTC. This translates into CATSRDRGGYEQYF.

This clonotype has a handful of counts. The chain combines TRBV4-3 with TRBJ2-7; TRBD1 matches 7 bases. There are 13 residues in the CDR3. Germline loops: CDR1 LGHNA, CDR2 YSLEER. After removal of 4 bases from V and 6 bases from J, the junction contained 6 bases not matched to a gene. The CDR3 sequence is CASSRGTALEQYF. The CDR3, as DNA: TGCGCCAGCAGCCGGGGGACAGCCCTCGAGCAGTACTTC.

This clonotype was seen ten or more times. This chain's CDR3 is CASSSRSWPLHF. The CDR3 DNA is TGTGCCAGCTCTAGTCGGAGTTGGCCCCTCCACTTT. This sequence joins TRBV5-6 and TRBJ1-6; D not resolved. The CDR3 runs to 12 residues. V was pared by 7 bases and J by 13 bases, with 15 bases between. In germline, CDR1 is SGHDT, CDR2 YYEEEE.

The V and J genes are TRBV20-1 and TRBJ2-7; 8 bases align to TRBD2. The CDR3 spans 15 residues. The J segment lost 3 bases and the V segment lost 2 bases, leaving 9 bases of the junction unmatched. Germline values: CDR1 DFQATT, CDR2 SNEGSKA (reference sequence). CDR3 bases: TGCAGTGCTAGAAGTCTATCTAGCGGGTACTACGAGCAGTACTTC. It yields the protein CSARSLSSGYYEQYF.

This chain joins TRBV6-2 or TRBV6-3 and TRBJ2-1; 11 bases line up with TRBD2. The CDR3 length is 20 residues. CDR1 and CDR2 from the germline V gene are MNHEY and SVGEGT. The ends lost 2 bases at V and 0 bases at J; junction bases unmatched: 12. DNA of the CDR3: TGTGCCAGCAGTTACAAAGTGTCCGGGACTAGCGGACGCTCCTACAATGAGCAGTTCTTC. Its protein product is CASSYKVSGTSGRSYNEQFF.

Concerning this clonotype: The junction shows a germline mismatch at one end, possibly a read error. The V gene is TRBV12-3 or TRBV12-4, the J gene TRBJ2-2; 7 bases agree with TRBD2. The CDR3 consists of 14 residues. DNA for the CDR3: TGTGCCAGCAGTCTAGCGGTCGGGACCGGGGAGCTGTTTTTT. Translating gives CASSLAVGTGELFF.

This clonotype was counted between two and nine times. This rearrangement joins TRBV5-1 to TRBJ2-3; no clear D. V shed 0 bases and J shed 5 bases, with 7 bases lying between them. From germline, CDR1 is SGHRS and CDR2 YFSETQ. The CDR3 runs 13 residues. The CDR3 reads CASSLELGDTQYF. CDR3 coding DNA: TGCGCCAGCAGCTTGGAGTTAGGAGATACGCAGTATTTT.

Many counts were recorded for this clonotype. CDR3 amino acids: CSATGAGGYTF. The DNA of the CDR3 is TGCAGTGCTACGGGCGCGGGTGGCTACACCTTC. The J gene is TRBJ1-2, the V gene TRBV20-1; no definite D call. Trimming removed 4 bases at V and 7 bases at J, with 10 bases between. The CDR3 contains 11 residues. CDR1 and CDR2 (germline): DFQATT, SNEGSKA (reference sequence).

This sequence joins TRBV15 and TRBJ1-4; 7 nucleotides agree with TRBD1. This CDR3 has 16 residues. Looked up from germline, CDR1 is LNHNV and CDR2 is YYDKDF (reference sequence). Trimming took 2 bases from V and 3 from J; bases not matched to a gene: 6. The CDR3 protein is CATSRFTGAANEKLFF. CDR3 sequence (DNA): TGTGCCACCAGCAGATTTACAGGGGCGGCTAATGAAAAACTGTTTTTT.

This clonotype was counted a few times. The rearrangement uses TRBV6-2 or TRBV6-3 and TRBJ2-6; no firm D call. CDR3 length: 19 amino acids. Germline V gene sequence: CDR1 MNHEY, CDR2 SVGEGT. V was cut by 4 bases and J by 0 bases, with 19 bases left in between. CDR3 loop: CASSFPPITRNSGANVLTF. For the CDR3, the DNA is TGTGCCAGCAGTTTCCCTCCGATTACACGTAACTCTGGGGCCAACGTCCTGACTTTC.

The gene calls are TRBV7-9 and TRBJ2-7, with 8 bases fitting TRBD1. This CDR3 has 15 residues. V gave up 6 bases and J gave up 2 bases; unmatched junction bases: 9. Germline lookup yields CDR1 SEHNR and CDR2 FQNEAQ (reference sequence). CDR3 sequence reads: CASSLDRVFAYEQYV. CDR3 coding DNA: TGTGCCAGCAGTTTGGACAGGGTGTTCGCCTACGAGCAGTACGTC.

This clonotype was seen at least ten times. V is TRBV29-1 and J is TRBJ1-4; 8 bases line up with TRBD1. V trimming: 3 bases; J trimming: 11 bases; junction bases outside the gene matches: 5. This CDR3 comprises 12 residues. Germline V lookup: CDR1 SQVTM, CDR2 ANQGSEA. CDR3 nucleotides: TGCAGCGTTGATGCTGGGACAGGCAAACTGTTTTTT. Amino acid sequence: CSVDAGTGKLFF.

The chain has TRBV20-1 and TRBJ1-2, with TRBD1 matching over 8 bases. This CDR3 has 14 residues. Germline assignment: CDR1 DFQATT and CDR2 SNEGSKA (reference sequence). V dropped 2 bases and J dropped 7; count of bases not matched to a gene: 9. CDR3 DNA: TGCAGTGCTAGAATACAGGGGGAATTCTTTGGCTACACCTTC. It encodes CSARIQGEFFGYTF.

This clonotype showed up just a few times. This chain uses TRBV29-1 with TRBJ2-1; D gene unclear. V was shortened by 6 bases and J by 7 bases, with 16 bases between the two germline ends. In germline, CDR1 is SQVTM, CDR2 ANQGSEA. The CDR3 is 13 amino acids. The CDR3 DNA is TGCAGCGTCGCCTCCTTAGGTTTGAATGAGCAGTTCTTC. Residues: CSVASLGLNEQFF.

This clonotype came up many times. V and J are TRBV29-1 and TRBJ2-1; 8 nucleotides match TRBD1. Trimming at V came to 7 bases and at J to 0 bases, leaving 2 bases not matched to a gene. CDR3 size: 13 residues. Per the germline V gene, CDR1 is SQVTM and CDR2 is ANQGSEA. Here the CDR3 DNA reads TGCAGCGGACAGGGGAGCTCCTACAATGAGCAGTTCTTC. Translation gives CSGQGSSYNEQFF.